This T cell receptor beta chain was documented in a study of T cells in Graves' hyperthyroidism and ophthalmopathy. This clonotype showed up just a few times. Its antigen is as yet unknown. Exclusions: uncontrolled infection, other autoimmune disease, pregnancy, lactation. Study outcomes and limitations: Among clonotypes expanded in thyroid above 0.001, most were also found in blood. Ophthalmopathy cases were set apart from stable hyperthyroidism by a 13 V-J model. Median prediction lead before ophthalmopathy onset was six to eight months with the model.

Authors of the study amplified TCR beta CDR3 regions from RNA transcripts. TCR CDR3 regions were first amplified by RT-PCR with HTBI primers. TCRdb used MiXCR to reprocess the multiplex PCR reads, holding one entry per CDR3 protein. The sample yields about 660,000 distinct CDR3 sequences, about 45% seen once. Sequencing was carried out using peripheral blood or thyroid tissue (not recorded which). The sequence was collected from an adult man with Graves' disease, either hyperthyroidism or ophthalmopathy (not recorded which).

The CDR3 sequence is CASSRTGEEETQYF. Here the CDR3 DNA reads TGTGCCAGCAGCCGGACAGGGGAGGAGGAGACCCAGTACTTC. This chain uses TRBV2 with TRBJ2-5; the match to TRBD1 covers 9 bases. The CDR3 runs 14 residues. Germline lookup yields CDR1 SNHLY and CDR2 FYNNEI. Losses at the gene ends were 6 bases for V and 5 bases for J; bases not matched to a gene: 7. Supplemented by reference TRBV2 and TRBJ2-5, the full variable domain reads EPEVTQTPSHQVTQMGQEVILRCVPISNHLYFYWYRQILGQKVEFLVSFYNNEISEKSEIFDDQFSVERPDGSNFTLKIRSTKLEDSAMYFCASSRTGEEETQYFGPGTRLLVL.